This TCR beta chain was observed in a study of T cell responses to AZD1222 COVID-19 vaccine. The CDR3 contains 15 residues. In germline, CDR1 is LGHDT, CDR2 YNNKEL (reference sequence). With 1 base clipped from V and 2 bases from J, the junction kept 4 bases outside the gene matches. TCRdb's copy holds only in-frame clones and misses some; the assay was immunoSEQ multiplex PCR. The profile shows 90,000 to 110,000 clones, approximately 90% of them singletons. Remarks on this clone: Its target is not known.

Points from the study as a whole: The study identified only 6 or 7 AZD1222 recipients as seropositive at baseline. It should be noted that donors were predominantly white British and more often female, and clonal diversity was possibly underestimated. With two AZD1222 doses given, Spike-specific TCR breadth and depth both rose.

This clonotype was sampled from an adult in good health. This material consisted of peripheral blood, taken on day 0 of AZD1222 vaccination. The chain uses TRBV3-1 (or the pseudogene TRBV3-2) and TRBJ2-7; 8 bases agree with TRBD1. This CDR3 is CASSQAPGQAYEQYF. For the CDR3, the DNA is TGTGCCAGCAGCCAAGCCCCGGGACAGGCCTACGAGCAGTACTTC.